Shown below are 15 T cell receptor beta chains from a single sample sequenced in a study of regulatory T cells in long-lasting Graves disease. Through Arm-PCR of CDR3 regions and iRepertoire HTBI primers, TCR beta libraries were built. TCRdb called the multiplex PCR reads again in MiXCR, with one record for every CDR3 protein. The repertoire holds a few hundred thousand distinct CDR3 sequences, with 20% to 25% as singletons. Stated time point: persistent/refractory GD, antithyroid drugs over 5 years with positive TRAb. PBMCs were the source of the RNA used for TCR sequencing. The source material was peripheral blood mononuclear cells (PBMCs), sampled when the disease was refractory, from a patient treated with antithyroid drugs. The receptors derive from a female donor with Graves disease.

In this sample, this clonotype turned up a few times. The chain links TRBV30 to TRBJ1-6; no reliable D call. The germline V gene has CDR1 GTSNPN and CDR2 SVGIG (reference sequence). The CDR3 runs to 14 residues. V was cut by 2 bases and J by 3 bases, with 8 bases left in between. The CDR3 spells CAWSTTSYNSPLHF. The CDR3 nucleotides are TGTGCCTGGAGTACAACCAGCTATAATTCACCCCTCCACTTT.

The chain couples TRBV19 to TRBJ2-2, with TRBD1 matching 9 bases. This CDR3 has 14 amino acids. Germline-derived CDR1 and CDR2 are LNHDA and SQIVND (reference sequence). The V segment lost 10 bases and the J segment 6 bases; nucleotides outside the gene matches: 9. The CDR3 DNA follows: TGTGCCACGAACCGGGACAGGGTATCCGGGGAGCTGTTTTTT. Its translation is CATNRDRVSGELFF.

V is TRBV30 and J is TRBJ1-2, with a possible D match to TRBD1 (5 bases). CDR1 and CDR2 (germline): GTSNPN, SVGIG (reference sequence). This CDR3 spans 14 amino acids. Trimming cost V 3 bases and J 4 bases, with 15 bases left between them. CDR3 amino acids: CAWSAPGRSYGYTF. CDR3 coding DNA: TGTGCCTGGAGCGCACCGGGACGGAGCTATGGCTACACCTTC. Based on the CDR3 plus reference TRBV30 and TRBJ1-2, the full variable domain is SQTIHQWPATLVQPVGSPLSLECTVEGTSNPNLYWYRQAAGRGLQLLFYSVGIGQISSEVPQNLSASRPQDRQFILSSKKLLLSDSGFYLCAWSAPGRSYGYTFGSGTRLTVV.

This clonotype has a handful of counts. The V gene is TRBV20-1, the J gene TRBJ1-4; D is unclear. CDR1 and CDR2 (germline): DFQATT, SNEGSKA (reference sequence). The CDR3 is 13 amino acids. Trimming took off 4 bases at V and 11 bases at J, with 17 bases between the two ends. The CDR3: CSAIVPGEGKLFF. CDR3 coding DNA: TGCAGTGCTATTGTCCCCGGGGAAGGGAAACTGTTTTTT.

The table lists this clonotype with a few counts. The chain is built from TRBV7-9 and TRBJ2-7; 8 nucleotides agree with TRBD1. CDR3 length: 12 residues. In germline, CDR1 is SEHNR, CDR2 FQNEAQ (reference sequence). Trimming removed 5 bases from V and 7 bases from J; junction bases left unmatched: 4. The CDR3 region is CASSRTGWEQYF. The DNA for the CDR3 is TGTGCCAGCAGCCGGACAGGGTGGGAGCAGTACTTC.

There are many counts of this clonotype. This chain uses TRBV10-3 with TRBJ1-1; D is uncertain. V was trimmed by 10 bases and J by 4 bases, leaving 13 bases between them. Germline loops: CDR1 ENHRY, CDR2 SYGVKD. There are 12 residues in the CDR3. CDR3: CATPNVVTEAFF. The CDR3 DNA sequence: TGTGCCACCCCGAATGTTGTCACTGAAGCTTTCTTT.

V usage is TRBV28 and J usage is TRBJ2-2; D remains ambiguous. This CDR3 comprises 18 residues. Trimming took 1 base from V and 2 from J, leaving 17 bases between them. CDR1 is MDHEN, CDR2 SYDVKM, per germline. The chain's CDR3 is CASSLSGWYRANTGELFF. DNA of the CDR3: TGTGCCAGCAGTTTATCCGGGTGGTACAGAGCCAACACCGGGGAGCTGTTTTTT.

The table lists this clonotype with many counts. The chain employs TRBV19 and TRBJ2-5, with TRBD1 matching 8 bases. Trimming cost V 4 bases and J 2 bases; bases outside gene matches: 6. The germline V gene has CDR1 LNHDA and CDR2 SQIVND (reference sequence). The CDR3 totals 15 residues. CDR3 DNA sequence: TGTGCCAGTAGTAACCGGGACAGGCGGCAAGAGACCCAGTACTTC. This sequence encodes CASSNRDRRQETQYF.

This clonotype has ten or more counts. CDR3 loop: CASSPAAYMQETQYF. The CDR3 DNA sequence: TGTGCCAGCAGCCCGGCAGCTTACATGCAAGAGACCCAGTACTTC. V usage is TRBV28 and J usage is TRBJ2-5, with no clear D. Germline V gene lookup returns CDR1 MDHEN and CDR2 SYDVKM. Trimming pared 6 bases from V and 2 bases from J, leaving 16 bases between. The CDR3 is 15 residues long.

On this clonotype itself: A read error is possible here, since a much larger clone lies one base away. The J gene is TRBJ2-7, the V gene TRBV6-5; D is unresolved. Germline V gives CDR1 MNHEY, CDR2 SVGAGI. The CDR3 length is 15 residues. The CDR3 loop reads CASGYNWTPDYEQYF. The CDR3 DNA is TGTGCCAGCGGTTACAATTGGACGCCGGACTACGAGCAGTACTTC.

This clonotype was counted between two and nine times. The J gene is TRBJ2-3, the V gene TRBV28, with 10 bases fitting TRBD2. Germline lookup yields CDR1 MDHEN and CDR2 SYDVKM. The ends lost 8 bases at V and 6 bases at J; junction bases unmatched: 5. The CDR3 is 13 residues long. The DNA of the CDR3 is TGTGCCAGCGAGCGGGGGGGGAGGGATACGCAGTATTTT. Its translation is CASERGGRDTQYF.

Many counts were recorded for this clonotype. The rearrangement joins TRBV28 to TRBJ1-1; possibly TRBD1 for D (6 bases). Germline CDR1 reads MDHEN; CDR2 reads SYDVKM. Trimming took 5 bases from V and 2 from J, leaving 21 bases between them. The CDR3 length is 17 residues. In nucleotides, the CDR3 is TGTGCCAGCAGTCGTATCACGGGGGGGGGCGCAAACACTGAAGCTTTCTTT. Protein product: CASSRITGGGANTEAFF.

In regard to this clonotype: The germline gene is not matched at one end of the junction; a read error may be the cause. The V and J genes are TRBV20-1 and TRBJ2-7; 8 nucleotides agree with TRBD2. CDR3 length: 12 amino acids. Germline V lookup: CDR1 DFQATT, CDR2 SNEGSKA (reference sequence). Here the CDR3 reads CGATTSGYEQYF. As DNA, the CDR3 is TGCGGTGCCACCACTAGCGGATACGAGCAGTACTTC.

This clonotype was seen many times. CDR3 sequence: CASSRRATNEKLFF. The CDR3 DNA is TGTGCCAGCAGTCGACGGGCAACTAATGAAAAACTGTTTTTT. The chain recombines TRBV19 with TRBJ1-4, with no clear D. Trimming stripped 9 bases from V and 0 bases from J, with 11 bases between. Germline V gene sequence: CDR1 LNHDA, CDR2 SQIVND (reference sequence). The length of the CDR3 is 14 residues.

This clonotype has a count of ten or more. The chain couples TRBV2 to TRBJ1-2; D not certain. Germline assignment: CDR1 SNHLY and CDR2 FYNNEI. The CDR3 covers 13 residues. Trimming removed 2 bases from V and 7 bases from J, with 11 bases in between. This chain's CDR3 is CASSESEAGGYTF. The CDR3 DNA reads TGTGCCAGCAGTGAAAGCGAGGCGGGTGGCTACACCTTC.